This T cell receptor (beta chain) was found in a study of technical replicates of blood from several donors. Sequenced by immunoSEQ multiplex PCR; TCRdb stores in-frame clones only, minus some. The sample lists 65,000 to 95,000 clones, 95% to 97% occurring once. The germline V gene has CDR1 MNHEY and CDR2 SVGAGI. V gave up 6 bases and J gave up 5 bases, with 17 bases separating them. This CDR3 region has 15 residues. The chain joins TRBV6-5 to TRBJ2-1; tentative D call: TRBD1 (6 bases). The TCR originated in a human donor in good health. Material for sequencing was T cells isolated from PBMCs. CDR3 amino acids: CASSPRGPPNNEQFF. CDR3 DNA sequence: TGTGCCAGCAGCCCCAGGGGACCTCCTAACAATGAGCAGTTCTTC.